This T cell receptor (beta chain) was retrieved from a study of blood T cell repertoires in COVID-19 (dated by TCRdb to about 2020). Some background on the complete study: Collaborator samples came from the United States, Italy and Spain and covered acute and convalescent phases of COVID-19. The prospective study material was composed of cDNA or gDNA derived from T cells, B-cell-depleted T cells, or PBMCs. Deeply sampled blood TCRbeta repertoires from subjects exposed to, actively infected with, or recovered from COVID-19 were included in the dataset. The repertoires were released in a freely available public database meant as a resource for research on the immune response to SARS-CoV-2. The samples were drawn from two sources: the first 160 participants of the ongoing ImmuneRACE study, and 1,200 or so subjects contributed by 6 global collaborators. Nearly every sample came with metadata listing a de-identified subject ID, COVID-19 status, age in years and sex. Where available, HLA class I and class II types were taken from metadata supplied by the sample provider and were not determined by assay-based typing. On the study overall, not on this receptor specifically: The amount of clinical and demographic metadata varied by source and participant and was provided uncurated.

Participants in the prospective study were aged about 18 to 95 years, lived in 20 to 25 United States geographic areas, and enrolled through a virtual design. In the prospective study, cohorts were assigned on the basis of participant-reported clinical history obtained from a screening survey and a study questionnaire. Recovered participants in ImmuneRACE Cohort 3 were defined as having two consecutive negative NP/OP PCR tests, clearance from a healthcare professional, or resolution of symptoms. In the prospective study, mobile phlebotomists collected whole blood, serum and a nasopharyngeal or oropharyngeal swab from each participant. Additional blood draws and questionnaires over an approximately two-month period could optionally be provided by prospective study participants. Before DNA extraction, blood samples from the prospective study were shipped at room temperature or frozen. This clone was counted a single time. The specificity of this receptor is unknown. The input lacks base qualities; no much larger clone sits a single base away.

The immunoSEQ Assay, a bias-controlled multiplex PCR, was used to amplify TCRbeta CDR3 regions from genomic DNA. The source study handled its data this way. The number of nucleated cells in each sample was estimated from the amplification of reference gene primers within the assay. Sequence reads were collapsed and filtered to measure the absolute abundance of every unique TCRbeta CDR3 rearrangement. For each sample, productive Simpson clonality was calculated as the square root of Simpson's diversity index over productive rearrangements. As stored in TCRdb, this immuneACCESS dataset retains in-frame rearrangements with V and J assigned. A fraction of the clones does not appear; measured against another copy, unresolved V genes explain less than half of the discrepancy, and the remainder lacks a known reason. D and trimming come from the DNA, and the V and J calls and clone size come from that table. This sample holds roughly 240,000 clones; around 86% were observed only once. Around 1.9% of the sample is in the top ten clones.

The germline V and J ends show losses of 8 bases and 1 base respectively, and no gene match explains 8 bases of the junction. CDR1 and CDR2 were assigned from the germline V gene as MNHEY and SVGAGI. Inclusive of the bounding cysteine and phenylalanine, the CDR3 is 15 residues long. Of all the DNA, just the CDR3 is kept, 45 bases in frame from base 1. The TCR comes from a woman aged 45-59 years who had recovered from COVID-19. Sequencing input: PBMCs or T cells enriched from blood (not recorded which). The sequence links TRBV6-5 to TRBJ1-1, and 9 bases in between align with TRBD1. The nucleotides are TGTGCCAGCCGAGACCGGGACAGGGCGAACACTGAAGCTTTCTTT. Its coded protein is CASRDRDRANTEAFF.